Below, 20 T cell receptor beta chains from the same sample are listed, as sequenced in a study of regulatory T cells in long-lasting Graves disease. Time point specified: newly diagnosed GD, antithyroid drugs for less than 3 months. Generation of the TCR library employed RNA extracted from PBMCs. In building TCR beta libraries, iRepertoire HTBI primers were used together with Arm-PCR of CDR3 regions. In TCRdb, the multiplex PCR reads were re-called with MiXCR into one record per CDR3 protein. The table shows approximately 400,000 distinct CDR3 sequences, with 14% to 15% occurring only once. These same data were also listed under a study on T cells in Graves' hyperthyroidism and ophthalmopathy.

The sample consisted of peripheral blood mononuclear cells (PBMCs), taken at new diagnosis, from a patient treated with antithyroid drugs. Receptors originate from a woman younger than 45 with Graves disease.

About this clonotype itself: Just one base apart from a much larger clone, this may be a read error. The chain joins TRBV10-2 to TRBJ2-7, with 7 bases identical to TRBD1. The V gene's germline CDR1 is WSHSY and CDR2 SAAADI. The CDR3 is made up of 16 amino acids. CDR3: CASRAFSRQGSYEQCF. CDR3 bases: TGCGCCAGCAGGGCCTTCTCCAGACAGGGTTCCTACGAGCAGTGCTTC.

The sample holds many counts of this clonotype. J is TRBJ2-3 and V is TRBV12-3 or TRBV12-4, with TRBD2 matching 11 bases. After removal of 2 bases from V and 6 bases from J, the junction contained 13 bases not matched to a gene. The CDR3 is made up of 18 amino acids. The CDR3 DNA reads TGTGCCAGCAGTTTAACGCCGATAGCGGGAGGGCCTAGGGATACGCAGTATTTT. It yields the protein CASSLTPIAGGPRDTQYF.

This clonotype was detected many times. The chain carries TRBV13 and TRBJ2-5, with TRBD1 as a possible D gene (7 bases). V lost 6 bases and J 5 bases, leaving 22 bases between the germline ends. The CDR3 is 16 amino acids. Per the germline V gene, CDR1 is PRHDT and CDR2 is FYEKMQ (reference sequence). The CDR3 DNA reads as TGTGCCAGCAGTCTCCCAGCGCGACAGGGAGGCGAGACCCAGTACTTC. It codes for CASSLPARQGGETQYF. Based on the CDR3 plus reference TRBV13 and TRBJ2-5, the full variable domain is AAGVIQSPRHLIKEKRETATLKCYPIPRHDTVYWYQQGPGQDPQFLISFYEKMQSDKGSIPDRFSAQQFSDYHSELNMSSLELGDSALYFCASSLPARQGGETQYFGPGTRLLVL.

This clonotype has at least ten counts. CDR3 coding DNA: TGTGCCAGCAGCGTAACAGGGCTCTCTGGGGCCAACGTCCTGACTTTC. Its protein is CASSVTGLSGANVLTF. J is TRBJ2-6 and V is TRBV11-3; TRBD1 might be the D (6 bases). CDR1 SGHNT and CDR2 YENEEA come from the germline V gene. The CDR3 is 16 residues long. Deletions cut 5 bases from V and 0 bases from J, with 11 bases between.

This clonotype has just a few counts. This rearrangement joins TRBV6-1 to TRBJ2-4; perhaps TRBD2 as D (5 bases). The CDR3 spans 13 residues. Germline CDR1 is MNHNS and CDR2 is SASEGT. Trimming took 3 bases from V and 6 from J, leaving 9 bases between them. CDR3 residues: CASSDGEGNIQYF. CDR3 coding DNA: TGTGCCAGCAGTGATGGTGAGGGAAACATTCAGTACTTC.

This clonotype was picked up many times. The CDR3 DNA is TGTGCCAGCAGCTCACGACAGGGGGCAGCGAACACTGAAGCTTTCTTT. Encoded protein: CASSSRQGAANTEAFF. V gene TRBV11-1 combines with J gene TRBJ1-1; 10 bases align to TRBD1. Germline CDR1 and CDR2: SGHAT and FQDESV (reference sequence). The CDR3 contains 16 residues. Trimming took 4 bases from V and 1 from J; bases not matched to a gene: 6.

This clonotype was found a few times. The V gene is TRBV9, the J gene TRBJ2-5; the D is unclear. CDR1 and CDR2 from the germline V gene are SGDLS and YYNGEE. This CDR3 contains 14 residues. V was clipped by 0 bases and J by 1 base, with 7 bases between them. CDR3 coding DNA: TGTGCCAGCAGCGTAGCCGTGGGCCAAGAGACCCAGTACTTC. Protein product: CASSVAVGQETQYF.

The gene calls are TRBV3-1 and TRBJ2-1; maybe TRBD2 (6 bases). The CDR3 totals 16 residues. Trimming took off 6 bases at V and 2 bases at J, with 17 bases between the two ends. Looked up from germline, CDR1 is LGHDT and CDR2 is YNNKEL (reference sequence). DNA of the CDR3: TGTGCCAGCAGTGGGGTCCCACTAGCCCCCTACAATGAGCAGTTCTTC. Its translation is CASSGVPLAPYNEQFF.

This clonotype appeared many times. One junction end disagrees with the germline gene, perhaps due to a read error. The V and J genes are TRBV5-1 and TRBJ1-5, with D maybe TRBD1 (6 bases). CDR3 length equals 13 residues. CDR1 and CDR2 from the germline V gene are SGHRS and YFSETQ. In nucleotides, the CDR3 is TGTGCCAGCAGCGCCGGGGGCTACCAGCCCCAGCATTTT. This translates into CASSAGGYQPQHF.

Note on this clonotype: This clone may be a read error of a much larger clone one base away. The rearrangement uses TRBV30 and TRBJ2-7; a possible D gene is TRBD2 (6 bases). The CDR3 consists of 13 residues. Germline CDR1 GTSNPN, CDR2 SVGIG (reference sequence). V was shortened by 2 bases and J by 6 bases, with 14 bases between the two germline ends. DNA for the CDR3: TGTGCCTGGAGTCGACTAACGGGAGCCGAGCAGTACTTC. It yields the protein CAWSRLTGAEQYF.

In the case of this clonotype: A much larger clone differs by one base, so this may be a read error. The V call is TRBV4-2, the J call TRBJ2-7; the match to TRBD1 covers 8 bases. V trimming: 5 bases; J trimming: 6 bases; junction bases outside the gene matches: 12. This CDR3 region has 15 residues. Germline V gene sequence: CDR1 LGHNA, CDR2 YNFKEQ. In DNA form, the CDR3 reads TGTGCCAGCAGCTCGGCCGGGACAGGAGGCATCGAGCAGTACTTC. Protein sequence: CASSSAGTGGIEQYF.

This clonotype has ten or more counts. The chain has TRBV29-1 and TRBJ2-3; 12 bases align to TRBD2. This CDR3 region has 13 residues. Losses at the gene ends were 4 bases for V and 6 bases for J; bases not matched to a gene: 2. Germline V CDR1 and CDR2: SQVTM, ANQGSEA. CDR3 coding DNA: TGCAGCGTTGCTAGCGGGAGGGGGGATACGCAGTATTTT. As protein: CSVASGRGDTQYF.

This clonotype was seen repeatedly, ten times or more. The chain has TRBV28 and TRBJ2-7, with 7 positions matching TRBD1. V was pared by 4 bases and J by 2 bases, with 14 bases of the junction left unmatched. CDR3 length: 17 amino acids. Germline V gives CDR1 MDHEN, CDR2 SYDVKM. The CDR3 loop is CASSSTGMLVNAYEQYF. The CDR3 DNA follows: TGTGCCAGCAGTTCGACAGGGATGCTGGTAAATGCCTACGAGCAGTACTTC.

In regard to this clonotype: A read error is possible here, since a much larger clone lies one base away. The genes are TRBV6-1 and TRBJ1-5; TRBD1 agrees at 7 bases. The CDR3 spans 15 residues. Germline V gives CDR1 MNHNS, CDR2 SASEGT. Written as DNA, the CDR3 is TGTGCCAGCAGGGTACAGGGGATTAGCGATCAGCCCCAGCATTTT. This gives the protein CASRVQGISDQPQHF.

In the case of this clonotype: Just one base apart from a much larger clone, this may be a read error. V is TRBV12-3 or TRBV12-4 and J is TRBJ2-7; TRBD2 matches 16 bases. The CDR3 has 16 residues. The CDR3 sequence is CASRGTSGRAEDERYF. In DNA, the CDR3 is TGTGCCAGCAGGGGGACTAGCGGGAGGGCCGAGGACGAGCGGTACTTC.

The CDR3 spells CASSLPRGNEQFF. Written as DNA, the CDR3 is TGTGCCAGCAGCCTTCCACGTGGAAATGAGCAGTTCTTC. The chain carries TRBV14 and TRBJ2-1; D is undetermined. Germline assignment: CDR1 SGHDN and CDR2 FVKESK. The CDR3 runs 13 residues. Trimming removed 4 bases from V and 7 bases from J, with 11 bases in between.

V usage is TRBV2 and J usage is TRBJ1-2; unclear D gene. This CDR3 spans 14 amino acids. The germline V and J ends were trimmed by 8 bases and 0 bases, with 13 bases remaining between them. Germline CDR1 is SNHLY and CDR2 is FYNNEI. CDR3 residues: CASVVGLSNYGYTF. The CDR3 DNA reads TGTGCCAGCGTGGTAGGGCTCTCTAACTATGGCTACACCTTC.

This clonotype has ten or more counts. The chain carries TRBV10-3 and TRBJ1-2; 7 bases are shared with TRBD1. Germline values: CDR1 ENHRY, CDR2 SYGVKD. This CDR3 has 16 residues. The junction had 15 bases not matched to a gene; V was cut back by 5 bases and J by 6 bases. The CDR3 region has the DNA TGTGCCATCAGTCCCTCCGGGAAGGGGGCGCGAGATGGCTACACCTTC. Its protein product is CAISPSGKGARDGYTF.

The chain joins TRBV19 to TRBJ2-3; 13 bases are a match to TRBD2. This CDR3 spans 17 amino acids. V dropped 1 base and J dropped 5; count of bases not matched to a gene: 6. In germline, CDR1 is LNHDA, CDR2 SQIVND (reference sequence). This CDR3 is CASSIGGLAGAKDTQYF. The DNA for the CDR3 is TGTGCCAGTAGTATAGGAGGACTAGCGGGAGCCAAAGATACGCAGTATTTT.

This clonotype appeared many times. This chain's CDR3 is CSAPILGGGNEQFF. The CDR3 DNA reads TGCAGTGCTCCCATCCTGGGAGGGGGCAATGAGCAGTTCTTC. The V call is TRBV20-1, the J call TRBJ2-1, with D possibly being TRBD2 (7 bases). Germline CDR1 is DFQATT and CDR2 is SNEGSKA (reference sequence). With 5 bases removed from V and 6 bases from J, the gap between germline ends came to 17 bases. CDR3 length: 14 amino acids.